This is a list of T cell receptor beta chains from one sample in a study of CD8+ T cells in alopecia areata. Using immunoSEQ multiplex PCR, the repertoire was profiled, and TCRdb retains in-frame clones only, with some absent. This table has 200,000 to 250,000 clones, roughly two fifths appearing once. This specimen was CD4+ T cells sorted from blood, taken around week 30, from a patient treated with tofacitinib. All receptors derive from a human donor with alopecia areata. Both conserved end residues are part of each CDR3. D genes are given only for firm matches. The listing skips clone size in some rows; elsewhere it reads once, few, many or a size class.

d_call	j_call	clone_size	v_call	cdr3_nt	cdr3_aa
.	TRBJ1-5	few	TRBV6-6	TGTGCCAGCACCCAGGACACGGGGGGCAATCAGCCCCAGCATTTT	CASTQDTGGNQPQHF
.	TRBJ2-7	.	TRBV2	TGTGCCAGCAGTGCCCAGAGCTACGAGCAGTACTTC	CASSAQSYEQYF
.	TRBJ1-5	.	TRBV10-3	TGTGCCACTAACCGGGACCTCAATCAGCCCCAGCATTTT	CATNRDLNQPQHF
TRBD1	TRBJ1-1	.	TRBV7-9	TGTGCCAGCAGCCCAAGAGGACAGGGCTGGAACACTGAAGCTTTCTTT	CASSPRGQGWNTEAFF
.	TRBJ2-1	.	TRBV11-2	TGTGCCAGCAGCGTACGGGTGAACGAGCAGTTCTTC	CASSVRVNEQFF
.	TRBJ1-2	.	TRBV28	TGTGCCAGCAGTTCAGGGCAGGACCCTCGGGGCTACACCTTC	CASSSGQDPRGYTF
.	TRBJ2-7	.	TRBV29-1	TGCAGCGTCTCGGGAAGACAGAACACCTACGAGCAGTACTTC	CSVSGRQNTYEQYF
.	TRBJ2-1	.	TRBV29-1	TGCAGCGTAGCCGTCGGCATCCCCCCTTACAATGAGCAGTTCTTC	CSVAVGIPPYNEQFF
.	TRBJ1-5	.	TRBV6-1	TGTGCCAGCAGTGAACTGCTAAGCAATCAGCCCCAGCATTTT	CASSELLSNQPQHF
.	TRBJ2-7	.	TRBV5-1	TGCGCCAGCAGCCCCGGACCTACTAGGGACGAGCAGTACTTC	CASSPGPTRDEQYF
.	TRBJ1-2	few	TRBV10-2	TGCGCCAGCAGTGACAGACTCTATGGCTACACCTTC	CASSDRLYGYTF
.	TRBJ2-1	.	TRBV29-1	TGCAGCGCAGACACCTACAATGAGCAGTTCTTC	CSADTYNEQFF
.	TRBJ1-4	.	TRBV9	TGTGCCAGCAGCCCCGAGGGGCCCACTAATGAAAAACTGTTTTTT	CASSPEGPTNEKLFF
.	TRBJ1-1	.	TRBV14	TGTGCCAGCAGCCAGGGTTATAACAGCCATGAAGCTTTCTTT	CASSQGYNSHEAFF
TRBD2	TRBJ2-1	.	TRBV5-1	TGCGCCAGCAGCTTAGCGGGAGAGAGGAATGAGCAGTTCTTC	CASSLAGERNEQFF
.	TRBJ2-5	.	TRBV2	TGTGCCAGCACCCGGAGGGGCTTGTACCAAGAGACCCAGTACTTC	CASTRRGLYQETQYF
.	TRBJ2-6	few	TRBV11-2	TGTGCCAGCAGACTTAACTCTGGGGCCAACGTCCTGACTTTC	CASRLNSGANVLTF
.	TRBJ2-3	.	TRBV30	TGTGCCTGGACGAGGGGTGGGGAGCGTCTTGTGCAGTATTTT	CAWTRGGERLVQYF
.	TRBJ2-2	.	TRBV15	TGTGCCACCAGCACTCAATCCGGGACTTTGAACACCGGGGAGCTGTTTTTT	CATSTQSGTLNTGELFF
TRBD1	TRBJ1-6	.	TRBV29-1	TGCAGCGTCCACCGGGACAGGGATCCCCCACCCCTCCACTTT	CSVHRDRDPPPLHF
TRBD1	TRBJ1-5	few	TRBV9	TGTGCCAGCAGCCCCCAGGGACAGCCCCATCAGCCCCAGCATTTT	CASSPQGQPHQPQHF
.	TRBJ2-1	.	TRBV7-9	TGTGCCAGCAGCTTAGAGTCGGGGGGCGAGCAGTTCTTC	CASSLESGGEQFF
.	TRBJ1-2	.	TRBV20-1	TGCAGTGCCGGACGGGACTATGGCTACACCTTC	CSAGRDYGYTF